The TCR beta chain under discussion was sequenced for a study of cytomegalovirus exposure and HLA in healthy donors. Clones were read by immunoSEQ multiplex PCR, and TCRdb kept only the in-frame ones, dropping some. Counted here are under 250,000 clones, about nine tenths occurring once; the ten biggest clones make up 2% to 2.5%. The CDR3 is 10 residues long. Germline loops: CDR1 SQVTM, CDR2 ANQGSEA. V was clipped by 7 bases and J by 6 bases, with 9 bases between them. The chain carries TRBV29-1 and TRBJ1-2, with unresolved D. This clonotype was obtained from a woman under 30 in good health and CMV-seropositive. Sequences were obtained from PBMCs. CDR3 nucleotides: TGCAGCGCGACTCAGAATGGCTACACCTTC. This encodes CSATQNGYTF. The whole variable domain, remainder taken from reference TRBV29-1 and TRBJ1-2, is SAVISQKPSRDICQRGTSLTIQCQVDSQVTMMFWYRQQPGQSLTLIATANQGSEATYESGFVIDKFPISRPNLTFSTLTVSNMSPEDSSIYLCSATQNGYTFGSGTRLTVV.